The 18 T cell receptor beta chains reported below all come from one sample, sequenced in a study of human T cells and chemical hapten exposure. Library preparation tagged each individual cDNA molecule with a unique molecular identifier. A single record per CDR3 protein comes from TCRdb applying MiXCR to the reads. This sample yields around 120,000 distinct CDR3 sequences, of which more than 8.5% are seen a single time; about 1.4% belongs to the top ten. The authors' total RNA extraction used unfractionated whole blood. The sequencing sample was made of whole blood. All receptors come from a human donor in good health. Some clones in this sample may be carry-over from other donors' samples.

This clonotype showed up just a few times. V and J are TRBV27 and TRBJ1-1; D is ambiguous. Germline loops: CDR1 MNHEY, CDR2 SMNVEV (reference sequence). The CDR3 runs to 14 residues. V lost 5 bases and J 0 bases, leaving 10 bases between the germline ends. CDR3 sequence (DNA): TGTGCCAGCAGTCCAGGACTAATGAACACTGAAGCTTTCTTT. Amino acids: CASSPGLMNTEAFF.

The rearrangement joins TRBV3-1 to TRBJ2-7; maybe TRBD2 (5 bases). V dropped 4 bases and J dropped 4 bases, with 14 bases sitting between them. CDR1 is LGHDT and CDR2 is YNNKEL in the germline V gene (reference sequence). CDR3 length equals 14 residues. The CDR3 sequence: CASSRLSGPYEQYF. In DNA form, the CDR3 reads TGTGCCAGCAGCCGCCTGAGCGGACCATACGAGCAGTACTTC.

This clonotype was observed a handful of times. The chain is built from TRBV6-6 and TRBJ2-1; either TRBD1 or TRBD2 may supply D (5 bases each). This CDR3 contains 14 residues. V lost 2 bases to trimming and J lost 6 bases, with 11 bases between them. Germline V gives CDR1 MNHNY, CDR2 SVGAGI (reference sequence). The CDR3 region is CASSYIPGANEQFF. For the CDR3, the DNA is TGTGCCAGCAGTTACATCCCCGGGGCCAATGAGCAGTTCTTC.

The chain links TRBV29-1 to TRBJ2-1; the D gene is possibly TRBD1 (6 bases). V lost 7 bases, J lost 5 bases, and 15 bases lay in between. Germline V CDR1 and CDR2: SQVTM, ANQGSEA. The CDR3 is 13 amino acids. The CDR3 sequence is CSGSGTSDNEQFF. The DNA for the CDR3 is TGCAGCGGCTCCGGGACATCAGACAATGAGCAGTTCTTC.

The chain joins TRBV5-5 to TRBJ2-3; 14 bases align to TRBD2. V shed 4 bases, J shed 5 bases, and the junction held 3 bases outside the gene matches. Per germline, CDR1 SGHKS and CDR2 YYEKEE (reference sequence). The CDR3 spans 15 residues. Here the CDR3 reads CASSRGLAGEDTQYF. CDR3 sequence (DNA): TGTGCCAGCAGCCGGGGACTAGCGGGAGAAGATACGCAGTATTTT. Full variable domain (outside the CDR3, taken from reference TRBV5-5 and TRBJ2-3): DAGVTQSPTHLIKTRGQQVTLRCSPISGHKSVSWYQQVLGQGPQFIFQYYEKEERGRGNFPDRFSARQFPNYSSELNVNALLLGDSALYLCASSRGLAGEDTQYFGPGTRLTVL.

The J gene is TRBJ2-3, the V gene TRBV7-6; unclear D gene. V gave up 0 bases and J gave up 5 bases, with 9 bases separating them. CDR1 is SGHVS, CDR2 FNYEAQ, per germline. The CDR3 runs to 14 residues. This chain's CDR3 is CASSLALRGDTQYF. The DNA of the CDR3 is TGTGCCAGCAGCTTAGCCCTAAGAGGAGATACGCAGTATTTT.

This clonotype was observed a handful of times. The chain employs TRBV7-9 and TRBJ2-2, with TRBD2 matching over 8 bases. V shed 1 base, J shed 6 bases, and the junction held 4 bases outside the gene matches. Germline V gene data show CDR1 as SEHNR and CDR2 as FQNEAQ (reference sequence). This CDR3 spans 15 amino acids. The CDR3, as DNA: TGTGCCAGCAGCTTAGGGCTAGCGGGTTCCGGGGAGCTGTTTTTT. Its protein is CASSLGLAGSGELFF.

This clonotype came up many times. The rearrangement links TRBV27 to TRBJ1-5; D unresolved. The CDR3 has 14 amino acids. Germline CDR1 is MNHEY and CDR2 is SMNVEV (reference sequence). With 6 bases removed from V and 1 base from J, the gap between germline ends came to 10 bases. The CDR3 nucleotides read TGTGCCAGCAGCATTGGGGTAAGCAATCAGCCCCAGCATTTT. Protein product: CASSIGVSNQPQHF.

The CDR3: CASSLAFLAGVGDTQYF. The CDR3 DNA reads as TGTGCCAGCAGCTTAGCATTTCTAGCGGGAGTCGGAGATACGCAGTATTTT. The genes are TRBV7-2 and TRBJ2-3; 10 nucleotides align to TRBD2. Germline V gene data show CDR1 as SGHTA and CDR2 as FQGNSA. This CDR3 has 17 residues. V shed 0 bases, J shed 5 bases, and the junction held 8 bases outside the gene matches. Looking up the rest from reference TRBV7-2 and TRBJ2-3 gives the full variable domain: GAGVSQSPSNKVTEKGKDVELRCDPISGHTALYWYRQSLGQGLEFLIYFQGNSAPDKSGLPSDRFSAERTGGSVSTLTIQRTQQEDSAVYLCASSLAFLAGVGDTQYFGPGTRLTVL.

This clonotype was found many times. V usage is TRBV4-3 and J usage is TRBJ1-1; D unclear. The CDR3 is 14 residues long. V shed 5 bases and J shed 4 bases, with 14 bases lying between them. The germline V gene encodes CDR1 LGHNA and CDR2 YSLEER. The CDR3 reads CASSSLPLRTEAFF. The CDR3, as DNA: TGCGCCAGCAGCTCCCTACCCCTCCGCACTGAAGCTTTCTTT.

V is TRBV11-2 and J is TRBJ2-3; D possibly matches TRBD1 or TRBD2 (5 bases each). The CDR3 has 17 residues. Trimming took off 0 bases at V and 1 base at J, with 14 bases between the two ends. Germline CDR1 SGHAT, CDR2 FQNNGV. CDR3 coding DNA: TGTGCCAGCAGCTTAGATCAAAGGATGGGGGGCACAGATACGCAGTATTTT. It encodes CASSLDQRMGGTDTQYF.

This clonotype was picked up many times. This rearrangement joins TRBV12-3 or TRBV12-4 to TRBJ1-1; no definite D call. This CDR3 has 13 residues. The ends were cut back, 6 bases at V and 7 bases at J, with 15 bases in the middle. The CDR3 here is CASSPSGRSEAFF. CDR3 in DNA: TGTGCCAGCAGCCCCAGTGGGCGGAGTGAAGCTTTCTTT.

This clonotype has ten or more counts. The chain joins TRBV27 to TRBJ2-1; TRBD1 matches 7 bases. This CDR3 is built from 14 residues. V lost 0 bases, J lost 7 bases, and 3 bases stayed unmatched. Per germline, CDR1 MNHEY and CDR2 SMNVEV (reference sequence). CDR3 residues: CASSLSPRGNEQFF. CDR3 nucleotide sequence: TGTGCCAGCAGTTTATCCCCCAGGGGGAATGAGCAGTTCTTC.

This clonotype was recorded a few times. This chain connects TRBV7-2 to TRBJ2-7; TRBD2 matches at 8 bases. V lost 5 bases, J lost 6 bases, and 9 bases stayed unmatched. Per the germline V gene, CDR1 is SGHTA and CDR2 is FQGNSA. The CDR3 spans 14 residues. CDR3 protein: CASSTGLAMGEQYF. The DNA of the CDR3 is TGTGCCAGCAGCACCGGACTAGCAATGGGCGAGCAGTACTTC.

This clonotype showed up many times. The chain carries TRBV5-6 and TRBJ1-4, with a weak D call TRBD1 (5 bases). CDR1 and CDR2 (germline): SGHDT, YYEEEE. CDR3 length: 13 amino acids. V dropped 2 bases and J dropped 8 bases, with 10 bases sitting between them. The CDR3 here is CASSFGAPEKLFF. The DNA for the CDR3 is TGTGCCAGCAGCTTCGGGGCTCCCGAAAAACTGTTTTTT.

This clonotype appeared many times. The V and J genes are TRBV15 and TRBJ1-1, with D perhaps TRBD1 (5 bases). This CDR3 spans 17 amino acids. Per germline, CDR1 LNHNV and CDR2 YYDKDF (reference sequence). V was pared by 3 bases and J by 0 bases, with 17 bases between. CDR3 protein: CATSRLTDASMNTEAFF. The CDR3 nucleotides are TGTGCCACCAGCAGGTTGACAGATGCCTCCATGAACACTGAAGCTTTCTTT.

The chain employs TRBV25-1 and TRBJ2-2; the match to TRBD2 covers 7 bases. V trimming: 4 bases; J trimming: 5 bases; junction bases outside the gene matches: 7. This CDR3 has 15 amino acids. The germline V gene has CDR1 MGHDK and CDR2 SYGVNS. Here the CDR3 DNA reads TGTGCCAGCAGTGGTCCTAGCGGCCGAACCGGGGAGCTGTTTTTT. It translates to CASSGPSGRTGELFF. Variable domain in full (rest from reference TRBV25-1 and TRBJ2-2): EADIYQTPRYLVIGTGKKITLECSQTMGHDKMYWYQQDPGMELHLIHYSYGVNSTEKGDLSSESTVSRIRTEHFPLTLESARPSHTSQYLCASSGPSGRTGELFFGEGSRLTVL.

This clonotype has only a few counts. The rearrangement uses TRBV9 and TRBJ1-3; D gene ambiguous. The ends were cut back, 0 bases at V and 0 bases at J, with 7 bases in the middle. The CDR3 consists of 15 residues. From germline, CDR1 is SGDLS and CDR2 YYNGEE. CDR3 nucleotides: TGTGCCAGCAGCGTAGGGGATCACTCTGGAAACACCATATATTTT. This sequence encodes CASSVGDHSGNTIYF.